These 17 T cell receptor beta chains share one sample of origin, sequenced in a study of Graves' ophthalmopathy and Graves' hyperthyroidism. RNA transcripts provided the template for amplifying TCR beta CDR3 regions. Amplification began with first-round RT-PCR using HTBI primers, then second-round multiplex PCR was performed. TCRdb itself ran the multiplex PCR reads through MiXCR, one entry per CDR3 protein. Among hundreds of thousands of distinct CDR3 sequences, less than 55% were seen once, and the ten largest hold around 47%. Sequences were obtained from peripheral blood. The receptor source for this set is an adult man with Graves' ophthalmopathy.

In this sample, this clonotype turned up a few times. V and J are TRBV9 and TRBJ1-4; a possible D gene is TRBD1 (5 bases). The CDR3 is 15 amino acids. Trimming pared 4 bases from V and 3 bases from J, leaving 13 bases between. Per the germline V gene, CDR1 is SGDLS and CDR2 is YYNGEE. CDR3 in DNA: TGTGCCAGCAGCTATTCGGGGGATCCTAATGAAAAACTGTTTTTT. Translation: CASSYSGDPNEKLFF.

This clonotype was recorded once. CDR3 bases: TGTGCCAGCAGCGATCATAGCGGGAGCTCCTACAATGAGCAGTTCTTC. Amino acids: CASSDHSGSSYNEQFF. The V call is TRBV7-3, the J call TRBJ2-7; 9 nucleotides agree with TRBD2. The J call may not be correct, given that the DNA end is closer to TRBJ2-1. The germline CDR1 and CDR2 sequences are SGHTA and FQGTGA. The CDR3 spans 16 residues.

The V call is TRBV7-3, the J call TRBJ2-2; D unclear. CDR3 size: 15 residues. Germline V lookup: CDR1 SGHTA, CDR2 FQGTGA. The V end was cut by 0 bases, the J end by 4 bases, with 9 bases between. The DNA for the CDR3 is TGTGCCAGCAGCTTAACAGAAAGAGGCACCGGGGAGCTGTTTTTT. It translates to CASSLTERGTGELFF.

Concerning this clonotype: A junction boundary mismatches the germline segment, possibly from a read error. J is TRBJ2-7 and V is TRBV10-3, with 10 bases fitting TRBD1. CDR3 length equals 15 residues. Germline CDR1 is ENHRY and CDR2 is SYGVKD. Here the CDR3 DNA reads TGCGCCAGCAGCTCTCGGACAGGGGGAGGCGACGAGCAGTACTTC. It yields the protein CASSSRTGGGDEQYF.

The gene calls are TRBV20-1 and TRBJ1-5, with D possibly TRBD1 on 5 matching bases. V gave up 1 base and J gave up 0 bases, with 10 bases separating them. Germline V gene lookup returns CDR1 DFQATT and CDR2 SNEGSKA (reference sequence). The CDR3 length is 15 residues. CDR3 in amino acids: CSARGGGYSNQPQHF. CDR3 in DNA: TGCAGTGCTAGAGGCGGGGGTTATAGCAATCAGCCCCAGCATTTT.

The chain is built from TRBV12-3 or TRBV12-4 and TRBJ1-5, with 9 bases aligning to TRBD1. V was pared by 5 bases and J by 6 bases, with 5 bases of the junction left unmatched. The CDR3 covers 14 residues. The CDR3 nucleotides are TGTGCCAGCAGTCTGGGGACAGGGTTTCAGCCCCAGCATTTT. Its protein product is CASSLGTGFQPQHF.

The V and J genes are TRBV7-9 and TRBJ2-7, with D possibly being TRBD1 or TRBD2 (5 bases each). CDR1 SEHNR and CDR2 FQNEAQ come from the germline V gene (reference sequence). The CDR3 contains 14 residues. The germline V and J ends were trimmed by 5 bases and 5 bases, with 16 bases remaining between them. The CDR3 coding sequence is TGTGCCAGCAGCCTATCGGGGCATTCGAACGAGCAGTACTTC. Protein product: CASSLSGHSNEQYF. Supplemented by reference TRBV7-9 and TRBJ2-7, the full variable domain reads DTGVSQNPRHKITKRGQNVTFRCDPISEHNRLYWYRQTLGQGPEFLTYFQNEAQLEKSRLLSDRFSAERPKGSFSTLEIQRTEQGDSAMYLCASSLSGHSNEQYFGPGTRLTVT.

This chain links TRBV9 with TRBJ2-7; 9 positions agree with TRBD2. Germline CDR1 and CDR2: SGDLS and YYNGEE. CDR3 length: 16 amino acids. Trimming cost V 3 bases and J 1 base; bases outside gene matches: 8. The CDR3 bases are TGTGCCAGCAGCGCCGGCGGGGGGGCCTGGTCCTACGAGCAGTACTTC. Translating it yields CASSAGGGAWSYEQYF.

V is TRBV6-1 and J is TRBJ2-5, with D hard to call. V dropped 2 bases and J dropped 4 bases, with 11 bases sitting between them. Germline V CDR1 and CDR2: MNHNS, SASEGT. CDR3 length: 14 amino acids. The chain's CDR3 is CASSEFLTGETQYF. The CDR3 bases are TGTGCCAGCAGTGAATTTCTGACGGGAGAGACCCAGTACTTC.

CDR3 region: CSVEDRGYTF. CDR3 in DNA: TGCAGCGTTGAAGATCGTGGCTACACCTTC. This chain links TRBV29-1 with TRBJ1-2; the D is unclear. Trimming removed 0 bases from V and 7 bases from J, with 3 bases in between. This CDR3 contains 10 residues. Germline CDR1 and CDR2: SQVTM and ANQGSEA.

This clonotype was counted between two and nine times. This chain joins TRBV29-1 and TRBJ2-7; TRBD1 matches 11 bases. The V gene's germline CDR1 is SQVTM and CDR2 ANQGSEA. The CDR3 is 13 amino acids. The trim removed 6 bases at V and 5 bases at J, leaving 6 bases unmatched. CDR3 region: CSVTGQGGDEQYF. The CDR3 DNA follows: TGCAGCGTAACGGGACAGGGGGGCGACGAGCAGTACTTC.

The V gene is TRBV15, the J gene TRBJ2-5; 7 bases match TRBD2. V lost 1 base and J lost 5; bases outside the gene matches: 7. The CDR3 spans 15 residues. Germline V CDR1 and CDR2: LNHNV, YYDKDF (reference sequence). CDR3 residues: CATSRGAGRAETQYF. CDR3 bases: TGTGCCACCAGCAGAGGAGCAGGGAGGGCGGAGACCCAGTACTTC.

The chain carries TRBV7-6 and TRBJ1-1, with D possibly being TRBD1 (6 bases). CDR1 is SGHVS, CDR2 FNYEAQ, per germline. V was pared by 6 bases and J by 1 base, with 9 bases between. The CDR3 loop spans 13 amino acids. The DNA of the CDR3 is TGTGCCAGCAGTGGACAGCAGAACACTGAAGCTTTCTTT. Protein product: CASSGQQNTEAFF.

The chain has TRBV7-2 and TRBJ1-5; D perhaps matches TRBD1 (6 bases). Trimming took off 1 base at V and 0 bases at J, with 10 bases between the two ends. CDR1 is SGHTA, CDR2 FQGNSA, per germline. The length of the CDR3 is 16 residues. The CDR3 loop is CASSLEGHFSNQPQHF. The CDR3 DNA is TGTGCCAGCAGCTTAGAGGGACACTTTAGCAATCAGCCCCAGCATTTT.

This clonotype was recorded at least ten times. The chain uses TRBV20-1 and TRBJ2-7; 8 nucleotides line up with TRBD1. The ends lost 6 bases at V and 2 bases at J; junction bases unmatched: 9. Germline assignment: CDR1 DFQATT and CDR2 SNEGSKA (reference sequence). The CDR3 spans 14 residues. CDR3 DNA: TGCAGTGCCACAGGGGGGACTGGGCCCTACGAGCAGTACTTC. As protein: CSATGGTGPYEQYF.

This clonotype has just a few counts. This sequence joins TRBV29-1 and TRBJ1-1, with D possibly TRBD1 on 5 matching bases. Trimming took off 4 bases at V and 8 bases at J, with 8 bases between the two ends. The CDR3 has 10 residues. Germline CDR1 reads SQVTM; CDR2 reads ANQGSEA. The CDR3 region has the DNA TGCAGCGTTGGCCAGGGAGAAGCTTTCTTT. Protein product: CSVGQGEAFF.

This clonotype has a handful of counts. Written as DNA, the CDR3 is TGTGCCAGCAGCTTAGGGGGGATTGACACTGAAGCTTTCTTT. As protein: CASSLGGIDTEAFF. This chain links TRBV7-3 with TRBJ1-1, with D possibly matching TRBD1 (5 bases). The CDR3 length is 14 residues. Trimming pared 2 bases from V and 3 bases from J, leaving 10 bases between. Per germline, CDR1 SGHTA and CDR2 FQGTGA. Supplemented by reference TRBV7-3 and TRBJ1-1, the full variable domain reads GAGVSQTPSNKVTEKGKYVELRCDPISGHTALYWYRQSLGQGPEFLIYFQGTGAADDSGLPNDRFFAVRPEGSVSTLKIQRTERGDSAVYLCASSLGGIDTEAFFGQGTRLTVV.